The 10 T cell receptor beta chains reported below all come from one sample, sequenced in a study of T cell responses to AZD1222 COVID-19 vaccine. Some clones are missing from TCRdb's copy, which holds only in-frame ones; the method was immunoSEQ multiplex PCR. This sample carries about 100,000 clones, about 90% of them seen once, and the ten largest clones take roughly 10%. This sample comprised peripheral blood, obtained 28 days after the second AZD1222 dose. The receptors stem from an adult who received the AZD1222 COVID-19 vaccine.

In nucleotides, the CDR3 is TGTGCCAGCAGCCTGGGATTTTACGAGCAGTACTTC. It codes for CASSLGFYEQYF. This rearrangement joins TRBV5-5 to TRBJ2-7; unclear D gene. The germline V and J ends were trimmed by 4 bases and 4 bases, with 9 bases remaining between them. The CDR3 runs 12 residues. The germline V gene has CDR1 SGHKS and CDR2 YYEKEE (reference sequence).

CDR3 sequence: CASSPEVGINTQYF. The CDR3 DNA is TGCGCCAGCAGTCCGGAAGTGGGGATCAATACGCAGTATTTT. The rearrangement uses TRBV4-3 and TRBJ2-3, with D uncertain. From germline, CDR1 is LGHNA and CDR2 YSLEER. This CDR3 has 14 amino acids. Trimming took off 6 bases at V and 7 bases at J, with 17 bases between the two ends.

The chain recombines TRBV27 with TRBJ2-3, with TRBD2 matching over 8 bases. CDR3 length: 16 amino acids. With 8 bases clipped from V and 2 bases from J, the junction kept 12 bases outside the gene matches. CDR1 and CDR2 (germline): MNHEY, SMNVEV (reference sequence). CDR3 DNA sequence: TGTGCCAGCTTCGCCCTCTCCGGGGGGGTCACAGATACGCAGTATTTT. Translated, it gives CASFALSGGVTDTQYF.

This chain connects TRBV28 to TRBJ1-1; D not certain. This CDR3 comprises 13 residues. Germline V gene sequence: CDR1 MDHEN, CDR2 SYDVKM. Trimming stripped 3 bases from V and 4 bases from J, with 9 bases between. Written as DNA, the CDR3 is TGTGCCAGCAGTTTTATAGGTGCCACTGAAGCTTTCTTT. Its translation: CASSFIGATEAFF.

This clone was picked up a small number of times. The chain is built from TRBV5-1 and TRBJ2-7; the match to TRBD2 covers 7 bases. Germline assignment: CDR1 SGHRS and CDR2 YFSETQ. The CDR3 totals 14 residues. V lost 0 bases, J lost 3 bases, and 3 bases stayed unmatched. The chain's CDR3 is CASSLGGGYYEQYF. The CDR3 nucleotides are TGCGCCAGCAGCTTGGGCGGGGGATACTACGAGCAGTACTTC.

This chain connects TRBV7-3 to TRBJ2-1, with 13 bases that match TRBD2. Losses at the gene ends were 3 bases for V and 6 bases for J; bases not matched to a gene: 2. The CDR3 has 15 residues. Germline CDR1 is SGHTA and CDR2 is FQGTGA. The CDR3 reads CASSFRTSGSNEQFF. For the CDR3, the DNA is TGTGCCAGCAGCTTCCGGACTAGCGGGAGCAATGAGCAGTTCTTC.

This sequence joins TRBV9 and TRBJ1-2, with 7 bases that match TRBD1. The germline V gene has CDR1 SGDLS and CDR2 YYNGEE. With V trimmed by 4 bases and J by 8 bases, 11 bases remained unmatched. The CDR3 totals 14 residues. DNA for the CDR3: TGTGCCAGCAGCATTGGGACAGCCCTCCAGGGCTACACCTTC. Translation: CASSIGTALQGYTF.

This rearrangement joins TRBV15 to TRBJ2-7, with a tentative D call TRBD2 (7 bases). This CDR3 region has 14 residues. Germline V gene sequence: CDR1 LNHNV, CDR2 YYDKDF (reference sequence). Trimming stripped 3 bases from V and 5 bases from J, with 14 bases between. The CDR3 sequence is CATSSIGGGHEQYF. The CDR3 DNA sequence: TGTGCCACCAGCAGTATAGGGGGGGGTCACGAGCAGTACTTC.

The CDR3 reads CASGWYNEQFF. CDR3 nucleotide sequence: TGTGCCAGCGGTTGGTACAATGAGCAGTTCTTC. The V call is TRBV7-2, the J call TRBJ2-1; no firm D call. The CDR3 has 11 amino acids. CDR1 is SGHTA and CDR2 is FQGNSA in the germline V gene. V was clipped by 8 bases and J by 4 bases, with 6 bases between them.

The genes are TRBV5-6 and TRBJ1-5; no clear D gene. The germline V gene encodes CDR1 SGHDT and CDR2 YYEEEE. The V and J ends lost 3 bases and 4 bases respectively, with 8 bases between them. CDR3 length equals 13 residues. Here the CDR3 reads CASSSGRNQPQHF. CDR3 nucleotide sequence: TGTGCCAGCAGCTCCGGACGGAATCAGCCCCAGCATTTT.